These 9 T cell receptor beta chains share one sample of origin, sequenced in a study of monozygotic twins with inflammatory bowel disease. TCRdb reanalyzed the 5' RACE reads, giving one entry per CDR3 protein sequence and no DNA. This sample's table has more than 300,000 distinct CDR3 sequences. What was sequenced was blood. The receptors here all came from a human donor with ulcerative colitis or Crohn's disease, or a healthy co-twin of an affected twin (not recorded which).

The chain links TRBV7-2 to TRBJ2-5; as DNA is missing, the TRBD2 call by TCRdb cannot be tested. The length of the CDR3 is 13 residues. The germline V gene encodes CDR1 SGHTA and CDR2 FQGNSA. The CDR3 sequence: CASCPPGLETQYF.

The rearrangement joins TRBV6-5 to TRBJ1-2; checking the TCRdb D call of TRBD1 is not possible without DNA. The CDR3 covers 17 residues. The germline CDR1 and CDR2 sequences are MNHEY and SVGAGI. The CDR3 protein is CASSNVYGTGTAYGYTF.

The chain joins TRBV11-2 to TRBJ2-3; TCRdb selects TRBD2, and the lack of DNA leaves this call unchecked. This CDR3 is built from 17 residues. The germline gives CDR1 SGHAT, CDR2 FQNNGV. The CDR3 loop reads CASISTGTRRTADTQYF. Full variable domain (outside the CDR3, taken from reference TRBV11-2 and TRBJ2-3): EAGVAQSPRYKIIEKRQSVAFWCNPISGHATLYWYQQILGQGPKLLIQFQNNGVVDDSQLPKDRFSAERLKGVDSTLKIQPAKLEDSAVYLCASISTGTRRTADTQYFGPGTRLTVL.

V is TRBV25-1 and J is TRBJ2-2. CDR1 is MGHDK, CDR2 SYGVNS, per germline. The CDR3 contains 14 residues. CDR3 residues: CASSDRRKTGELFF.

This chain uses TRBV20-1 with TRBJ2-7. This CDR3 is 14 amino acids long. Germline V gene data show CDR1 as DFQATT and CDR2 as SNEGSKA (reference sequence). The CDR3 reads CSATKSTDSYEQYF.

The rearrangement links TRBV7-2 to TRBJ2-5; the D call of TRBD2 rests on TCRdb alone, since no DNA is present to check it. The CDR3 extends over 16 amino acids. The V gene's germline CDR1 is SGHTA and CDR2 FQGNSA. This chain's CDR3 is CAGSLTRTSGVGTQYF.

The V call is TRBV5-1, the J call TRBJ2-2; the D gene TCRdb calls, TRBD2, cannot be checked with no DNA. The CDR3 length is 15 residues. Germline lookup yields CDR1 SGHRS and CDR2 YFSETQ. CDR3 in amino acids: CASSFGLAVTGELFF.

The chain combines TRBV15 with TRBJ1-5; the TCRdb D gene call, TRBD1, has no DNA to confirm it. CDR1 LNHNV and CDR2 YYDKDF come from the germline V gene (reference sequence). This CDR3 is 15 amino acids long. The CDR3 here is CATSRIDRGNQPQHF.

The chain combines TRBV28 with TRBJ2-5; TCRdb's D call of TRBD1 is untestable without DNA. This CDR3 has 15 amino acids. Per the germline V gene, CDR1 is MDHEN and CDR2 is SYDVKM. The CDR3 is CASSPAGTGDETQYF.